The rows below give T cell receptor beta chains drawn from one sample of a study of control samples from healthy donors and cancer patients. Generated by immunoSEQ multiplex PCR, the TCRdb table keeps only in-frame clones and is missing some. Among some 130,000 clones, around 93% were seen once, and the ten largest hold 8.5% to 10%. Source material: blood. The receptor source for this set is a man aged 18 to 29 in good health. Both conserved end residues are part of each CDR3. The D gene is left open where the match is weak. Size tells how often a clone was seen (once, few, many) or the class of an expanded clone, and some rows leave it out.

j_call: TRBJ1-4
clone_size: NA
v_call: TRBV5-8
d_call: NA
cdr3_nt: TGTGCCAGCAGCTTGACAACAACTAATGAAAAACTGTTTTTT
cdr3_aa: CASSLTTTNEKLFF

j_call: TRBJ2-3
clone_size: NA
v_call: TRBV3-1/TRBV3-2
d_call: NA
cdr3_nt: TGTGCCAGCAGCCAAGAAGGGGGAAGCACAGATACGCAGTATTTT
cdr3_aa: CASSQEGGSTDTQYF

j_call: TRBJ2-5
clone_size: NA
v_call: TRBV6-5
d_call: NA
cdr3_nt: TGTGCCAGCATTCAGGGGGGGGCGGGAGAGACCCAGTACTTC
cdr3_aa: CASIQGGAGETQYF

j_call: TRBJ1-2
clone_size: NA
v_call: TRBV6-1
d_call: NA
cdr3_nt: TGTGCCAGCAGTGAACCTTGGGGGGGGGCTGGCTACACCTTC
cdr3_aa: CASSEPWGGAGYTF

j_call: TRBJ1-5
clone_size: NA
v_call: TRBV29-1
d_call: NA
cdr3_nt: TGCAGCGTTGAAATTCGGCCCTGGCCTCAGCCCCAGCATTTT
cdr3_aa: CSVEIRPWPQPQHF

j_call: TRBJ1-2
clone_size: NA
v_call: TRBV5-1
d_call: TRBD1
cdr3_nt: TGCGCCAGCAGCTCCCTTCAGGGGGCGGATGGCTACACCTTC
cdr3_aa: CASSSLQGADGYTF

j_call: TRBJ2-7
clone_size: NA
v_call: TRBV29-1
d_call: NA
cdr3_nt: TGCAGCGTTGGCTACGGAGAGGGCTCCTACTACGAGCAGTACTTC
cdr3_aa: CSVGYGEGSYYEQYF

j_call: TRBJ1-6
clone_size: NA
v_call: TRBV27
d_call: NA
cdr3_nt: TGTGCCAGCAGCTGGGACGGGCGGTATAATTCACCCCTCCACTTT
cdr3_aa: CASSWDGRYNSPLHF

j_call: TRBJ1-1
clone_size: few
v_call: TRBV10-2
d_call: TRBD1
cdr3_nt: TGCGCCAGCGGCCAGGGGGAGTCCACTGAAGCTTTCTTT
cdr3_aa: CASGQGESTEAFF

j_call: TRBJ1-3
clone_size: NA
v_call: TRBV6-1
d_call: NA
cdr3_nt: TGTGCCAGCAGTGAAGCGGGATTTCGGGAGGGAGGCTCTGGAAACACCATATATTTT
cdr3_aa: CASSEAGFREGGSGNTIYF

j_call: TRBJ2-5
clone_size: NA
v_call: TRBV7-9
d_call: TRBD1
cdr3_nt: TGTGCCAGCAGCGAACCAAACAGGGGGCTCGAGACCCAGTACTTC
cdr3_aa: CASSEPNRGLETQYF

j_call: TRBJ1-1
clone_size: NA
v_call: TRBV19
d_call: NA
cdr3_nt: TGTGCCAGTAGACCTTTCCTTTGGGCCACTGAAGCTTTCTTT
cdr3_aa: CASRPFLWATEAFF

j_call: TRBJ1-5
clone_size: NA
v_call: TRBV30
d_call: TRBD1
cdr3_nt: TGTGCCTGGAGGGGGACAGGGGGAAATCAGCCCCAGCATTTT
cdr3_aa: CAWRGTGGNQPQHF

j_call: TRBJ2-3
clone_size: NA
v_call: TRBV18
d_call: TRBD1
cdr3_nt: TGTGCCAGCTCAGGCCGGGACAGCAACACAGATACGCAGTATTTT
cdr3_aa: CASSGRDSNTDTQYF

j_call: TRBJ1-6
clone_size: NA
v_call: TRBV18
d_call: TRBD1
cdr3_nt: TGTGCCAGCTCACCAGGGGACAGGAGGTCACCCCTCCACTTT
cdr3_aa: CASSPGDRRSPLHF

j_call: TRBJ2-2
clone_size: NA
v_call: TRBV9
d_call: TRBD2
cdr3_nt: TGTGCCAGCAGCGTCACCAGCGGGGGGGCCACCGGGGAGCTGTTTTTT
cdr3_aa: CASSVTSGGATGELFF

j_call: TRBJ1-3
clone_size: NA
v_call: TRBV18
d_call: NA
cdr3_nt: TGTGCCAGCTCACCACCAGGAGGTCTCTCTGGAAACACCATATATTTT
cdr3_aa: CASSPPGGLSGNTIYF

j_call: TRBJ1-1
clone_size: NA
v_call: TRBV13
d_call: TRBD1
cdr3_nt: TGTGCCAGCAGCTTAAAAGAGGGGGCGTGGACTGAAGCTTTCTTT
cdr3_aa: CASSLKEGAWTEAFF

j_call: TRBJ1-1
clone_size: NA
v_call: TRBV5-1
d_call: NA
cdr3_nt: TGCGCCAGCAGCGAAGGGGCGTCCATGAACACTGAAGCTTTCTTT
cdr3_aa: CASSEGASMNTEAFF

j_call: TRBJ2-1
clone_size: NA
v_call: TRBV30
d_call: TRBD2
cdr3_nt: TGTGCCTGGAGTGGGGCTAGCGGGGGGGCGCCTGCGCAGTTCTTC
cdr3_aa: CAWSGASGGAPAQFF

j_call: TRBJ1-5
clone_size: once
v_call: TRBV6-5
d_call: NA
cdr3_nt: TGTGCCAGCCGGGAATCCGGCGGCAATCAGCCCCAGCATTTT
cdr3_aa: CASRESGGNQPQHF

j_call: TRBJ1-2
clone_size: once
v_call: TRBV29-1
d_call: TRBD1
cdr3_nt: TGCAGCGTTGAATTTACCAGGGGGCGCGTCGGCTACACCTTC
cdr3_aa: CSVEFTRGRVGYTF

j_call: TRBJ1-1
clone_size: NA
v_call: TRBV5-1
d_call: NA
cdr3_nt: TGCGCCAGCGGGGGGGTCGACACTGAAGCTTTCTTT
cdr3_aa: CASGGVDTEAFF

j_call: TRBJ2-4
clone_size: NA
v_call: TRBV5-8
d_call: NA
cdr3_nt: TGTGCCAGCAGCTTGTTACAGGGTTTGGGGACCAAAAACATTCAGTACTTC
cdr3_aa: CASSLLQGLGTKNIQYF

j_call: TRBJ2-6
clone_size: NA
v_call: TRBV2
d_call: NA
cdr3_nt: TGTGCCAGAAGACTTCTGGGGGCCAACGTCCTGACTTTC
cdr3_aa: CARRLLGANVLTF

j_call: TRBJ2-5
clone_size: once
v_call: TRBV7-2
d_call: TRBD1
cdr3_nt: TGTGCCAGCGGGGACAGGGGGGGGTGGACCCAGTACTTC
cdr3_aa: CASGDRGGWTQYF

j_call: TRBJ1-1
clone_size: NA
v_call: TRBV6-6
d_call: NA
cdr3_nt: TGTGCCAGCGACGGAGGCACTGAAGCTTTCTTT
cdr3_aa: CASDGGTEAFF

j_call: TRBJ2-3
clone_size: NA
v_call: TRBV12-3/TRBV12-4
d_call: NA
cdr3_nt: TGTGCCAGCAGCCCCCACAGAGCAGATACGCAGTATTTT
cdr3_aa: CASSPHRADTQYF

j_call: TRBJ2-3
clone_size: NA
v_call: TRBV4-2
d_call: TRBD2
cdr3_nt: TGTGCCAGCAGCCCTGGACTAGCGGGGGGCCCAGATACGCAGTATTTT
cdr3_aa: CASSPGLAGGPDTQYF

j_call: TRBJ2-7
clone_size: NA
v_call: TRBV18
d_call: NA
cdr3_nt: TGTGCCAGCTCACCAATAAAGGGGGGAGACTACGAGCAGTACTTC
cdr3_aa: CASSPIKGGDYEQYF

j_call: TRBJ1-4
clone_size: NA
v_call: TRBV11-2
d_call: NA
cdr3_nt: TGTGCCAGCAGCGCAGGACGGGCGACTAATGAAAAACTGTTTTTT
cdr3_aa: CASSAGRATNEKLFF

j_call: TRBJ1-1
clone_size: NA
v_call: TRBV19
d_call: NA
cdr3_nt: TGTGCCAGTAGTATAGGGACCAACACTGAAGCTTTCTTT
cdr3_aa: CASSIGTNTEAFF

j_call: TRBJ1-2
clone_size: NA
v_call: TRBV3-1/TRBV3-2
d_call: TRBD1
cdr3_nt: TGTGCCAGCAGCCAGCGGGCAGGGGGCCGCTATGGCTACACCTTC
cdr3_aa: CASSQRAGGRYGYTF

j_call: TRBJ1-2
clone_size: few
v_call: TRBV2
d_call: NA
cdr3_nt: TGTGCCAGCAGCTCAGGGAGTGGCTATGGCTACACCTTC
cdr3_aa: CASSSGSGYGYTF

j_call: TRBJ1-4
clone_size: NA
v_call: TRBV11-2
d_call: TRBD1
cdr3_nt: TGTGCCAGCAGCTTAGAGACGGGGACAGGGGATGAAAAACTGTTTTTT
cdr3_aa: CASSLETGTGDEKLFF

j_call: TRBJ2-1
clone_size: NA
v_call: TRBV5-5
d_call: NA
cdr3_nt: TGTGCCAGCAGCTTGGGGGTCAGGTACATCTTC
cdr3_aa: CASSLGVRYIF

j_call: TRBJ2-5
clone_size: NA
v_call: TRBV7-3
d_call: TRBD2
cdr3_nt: TGTGCCAGCAGCTTGTTAGTGGGAGGGGCCCAGTACTTC
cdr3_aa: CASSLLVGGAQYF

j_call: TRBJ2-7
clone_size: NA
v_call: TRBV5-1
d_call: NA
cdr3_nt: TGCGCCAGCAGCTTGGGGGTAGGCCTCTACGAGCAGTACTTC
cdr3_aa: CASSLGVGLYEQYF

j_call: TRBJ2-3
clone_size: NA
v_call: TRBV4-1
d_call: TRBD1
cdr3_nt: TGCGCCAGCAGCCAACCGGACAGGGACACGCAGTATTTT
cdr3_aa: CASSQPDRDTQYF

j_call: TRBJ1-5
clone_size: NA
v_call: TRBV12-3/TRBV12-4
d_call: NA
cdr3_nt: TGTGCCAGCAGTTTCAGAGGCGATCAGCCCCAGCATTTT
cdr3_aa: CASSFRGDQPQHF

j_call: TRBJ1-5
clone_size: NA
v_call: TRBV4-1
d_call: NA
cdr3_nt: TGCGCCAGCAGCCAAGACGGATCGGGAAGCAATCAGCCCCAGCATTTT
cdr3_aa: CASSQDGSGSNQPQHF

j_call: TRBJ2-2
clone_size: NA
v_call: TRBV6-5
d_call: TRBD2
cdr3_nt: TGTGCCAGCAGTTTAGCGGGACAGAACACCGGGGAGCTGTTTTTT
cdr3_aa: CASSLAGQNTGELFF

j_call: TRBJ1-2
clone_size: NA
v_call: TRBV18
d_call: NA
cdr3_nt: TGTGCCAGCTCAGATGGACAGAACTATGGCTACACCTTC
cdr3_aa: CASSDGQNYGYTF

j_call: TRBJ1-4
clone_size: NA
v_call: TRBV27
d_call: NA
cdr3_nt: TGTGCCAGCAGTTTCGGGGTTTACGAAAAACTGTTTTTT
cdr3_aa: CASSFGVYEKLFF

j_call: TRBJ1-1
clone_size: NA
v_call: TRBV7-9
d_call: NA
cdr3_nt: TGTGCCAGCAGCCGGGAGGCGCTGAAGCTCTTCTTT
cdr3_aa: CASSREALKLFF

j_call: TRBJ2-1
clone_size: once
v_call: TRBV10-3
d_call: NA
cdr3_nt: TGTGCCATCAGTGAGTCGGACAGCTCCTACAATGAGCAGTTCTTC
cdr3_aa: CAISESDSSYNEQFF

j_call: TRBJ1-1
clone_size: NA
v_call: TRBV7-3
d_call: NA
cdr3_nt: TGTGCCAGCAGCTTAACGTTGAACACTGAAGCTTTCTTT
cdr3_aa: CASSLTLNTEAFF